In this sample, the clone carrying this T cell receptor beta chain turned up once. This sample was taken from a study of blood T cells in healthy people across ages. PCR was performed a second time for about 7 to 11 cycles using a sample-barcoded 5' primer and a J-beta primer mix. Every sample produced at least 2.5 million CDR3-containing paired-end reads. MiXCR, applied by TCRdb to the 5' RACE reads, yields one record per CDR3 protein. Of fewer than 1,000,000 distinct CDR3 sequences in the sample, around 50% were seen once. Deletions cut 3 bases from V and 6 bases from J, with 18 bases between. The CDR3 consists of 16 residues. CDR1 is SGHTA, CDR2 FQGNSA, per germline.

Material: blood. This TCR derives from a man aged 80 or over in good health. This rearrangement joins TRBV7-2 to TRBJ2-1; possible D gene TRBD2, 7 bases. The CDR3 DNA reads TGTGCCAGCAGCTTCAGAGGGGGGGCCTCGGGCAATGAGCAGTTCTTC. Its translation is CASSFRGGASGNEQFF.